Described below is a single T cell receptor (beta chain) sequence and its context. These data belong to a study of blood T cell repertoires in COVID-19. Study context: Samples came from the United States, Italy and Spain, spanning acute and convalescent COVID-19.

Germline lookup yields CDR1 SGHTA and CDR2 FQGNSA. V shed 5 bases and J shed 8 bases, with 15 bases lying between them. CDR3 size: 13 residues. In the original processing: The authors estimated nucleated cell counts from reference gene primer amplification. Some clones are missing from TCRdb's copy, which holds only in-frame ones; the method was immunoSEQ multiplex PCR. V, J and clone size derive from that table, while D and trimming were established from the DNA sequence. This sample has about 140,000 clones, with approximately 85% found just once. This chain connects TRBV7-2 to TRBJ1-2, with D uncertain. Input material: peripheral blood. This receptor was obtained from a man aged 45 to 65 with acute or convalescent COVID-19. The CDR3 nucleotides are TGTGCCAGCAGCCCCCCACCGGATAGCGGCTACACCTTC. Translating gives CASSPPPDSGYTF.